The rows below give T cell receptor beta chains drawn from one sample of a study of blood T cells in healthy people across ages. TCRdb called the 5' RACE reads again in MiXCR, with one record for every CDR3 protein. The sample has 600,000 to 1,000,000 distinct CDR3 sequences, 25% seen once. These records were also assigned to another study, of T cells of mothers and their children.

What was sequenced was blood. The receptors originated from a boy younger than 18 in good health. CDR3s include the opening cysteine and the closing phenylalanine or tryptophan. The D gene is left open where the match is weak. Size values are once, few and many counts, or a class for expanded clones, and some rows have none.

few	TRBJ1-5	-	TRBV6-2/TRBV6-3	TGTGCCAGCTCCGAGACAGAGATTAAGCCCCAGCATTTT	CASSETEIKPQHF
-	TRBJ2-5	TRBD1	TRBV5-1	TGCGCCAGCAGCCCATGGACAGGGCAAACCCAAGAGACCCAGTACTTC	CASSPWTGQTQETQYF
few	TRBJ1-4	-	TRBV7-9	TGTGCCAGCAGCTTAGGGAGGGGAACTAATGAAAAACTGTTTTTT	CASSLGRGTNEKLFF
few	TRBJ2-3	-	TRBV9	TGTGCCAGCAGCGCGGACAGCCTTCGGGCAGATACGCAGTATTTT	CASSADSLRADTQYF
-	TRBJ2-1	-	TRBV27	TGTGCCAGCAGTTTATGGGGGGCCAACTACAATGAGCAGTTCTTC	CASSLWGANYNEQFF
-	TRBJ1-3	-	TRBV10-3	TGTGCCATCAGTGATAGGGGAGGTGGAAACACCATATATTTT	CAISDRGGGNTIYF
-	TRBJ1-1	TRBD1	TRBV6-5	TGTGCCAGCAATTACAGGGGGGAGACTGAAGCTTTCTTT	CASNYRGETEAFF
-	TRBJ2-5	-	TRBV7-9	TGTGCCAGCAGCCGGTGCCGGGACGGCCAAGAGACCCAGTACTTC	CASSRCRDGQETQYF
few	TRBJ1-1	-	TRBV20-1	TGCAGTGCTACCCATGAGGGCCGGAGGGCAGCTTTCTTT	CSATHEGRRAAFF
-	TRBJ2-4	-	TRBV20-1	TGCAGTGGTGGGGAAAGTCGAAACATTCAGTACTTC	CSGGESRNIQYF
-	TRBJ2-7	-	TRBV4-3	TGCGCCAGCAGCCAAGAACCGAGTTACGAGCAGTACTTC	CASSQEPSYEQYF
-	TRBJ2-7	-	TRBV28	TGTGCCAGCAGCCCGCGACAGAGGGACGAGCAGTACTTC	CASSPRQRDEQYF
few	TRBJ2-3	TRBD2	TRBV6-6	TGTGCCACCGGGGGGTTCACAGATACGCAGTATTTT	CATGGFTDTQYF
-	TRBJ2-7	TRBD1	TRBV13	TGTGCCAGCAGCCCCCGGGACAGGGGTTGGTACGAGCAGTACTTC	CASSPRDRGWYEQYF
-	TRBJ1-1	-	TRBV27	TGTGCCAGCAGTTTCGGGGGCAAGGGCACTGAAGCTTTCTTT	CASSFGGKGTEAFF
few	TRBJ2-4	-	TRBV5-1	TGCGCCAGCAGCAAGGACGGTAACATCAAAAACATTCAGTACTTC	CASSKDGNIKNIQYF
few	TRBJ1-2	-	TRBV30	TGTGCCTGGAGTAATCCGGCGGGCTATGGCTACACCTTC	CAWSNPAGYGYTF
-	TRBJ1-5	-	TRBV27	TGTGCCAGCAGTTTAGTTTTAGGCAATCAGCCCCAGCATTTT	CASSLVLGNQPQHF
many	TRBJ2-1	-	TRBV20-1	TGCAGTGCTAGGGCACCCAACCATAACAATGAGCAGTTCTTC	CSARAPNHNNEQFF
-	TRBJ2-1	-	TRBV5-5	TGTGCCAGCAGCCTGGTGGCCGATGAGCAGTTCTTC	CASSLVADEQFF
few	TRBJ2-1	-	TRBV27	TGTGCCAGCAGTTCCCCCCTCTTCGGTGAGCAGTTCTTC	CASSSPLFGEQFF
few	TRBJ1-4	-	TRBV7-9	TGTGCCAGCAGCTTGGCAGTTGAGGAAAAACTGTTTTTT	CASSLAVEEKLFF
few	TRBJ1-4	-	TRBV4-1	TGCGCCAGCAGCCAAGACGGGAAGGCGAGACAGATTGCAACTAATGAAAAACTGTTTTTT	CASSQDGKARQIATNEKLFF
few	TRBJ2-7	-	TRBV7-2	TGTGCCAGCCGACTGGGACCGGAGGAGCAGTACTTC	CASRLGPEEQYF
-	TRBJ2-7	-	TRBV28	TGTGCCAGCAGTCCCCCGGGGGGCTTTGCCTACGAGCAGTACTTC	CASSPPGGFAYEQYF
few	TRBJ2-7	TRBD2	TRBV11-2	TGTGCCAGCAGCTTAGCGGCTAGCGGGGGGGTCTACGAGCAGTACTTC	CASSLAASGGVYEQYF
-	TRBJ2-4	-	TRBV20-1	TGCAGTGCGAGATTGGGAGCCAAAAACATTCAGTACTTC	CSARLGAKNIQYF
few	TRBJ1-1	-	TRBV7-9	TGTGCCAGCAGCTCATCTTGGGGTTCAACTTTCTTT	CASSSSWGSTFF
few	TRBJ1-1	-	TRBV29-1	TGCAGCGTTGCATCCGGCTTGAACACTGAAGCTTTCTTT	CSVASGLNTEAFF
few	TRBJ2-5	TRBD2	TRBV20-1	TGCAGTGCTAGAGATCTGCGGGGGGCACAAGAGACCCAGTACTTC	CSARDLRGAQETQYF
-	TRBJ2-3	-	TRBV19	TGTGCCAGTACCCCGACTAGCACAGATACGCAGTATTTT	CASTPTSTDTQYF
-	TRBJ1-1	TRBD1	TRBV15	TGTGCCACCAGCCGGGACAGGGAGAGCTCAGCTTTCTTT	CATSRDRESSAFF
-	TRBJ1-1	TRBD1	TRBV4-1	TGCGCCAGCAGCCGCGGGACAGCCATTAACACTGAAGCTTTCTTT	CASSRGTAINTEAFF
few	TRBJ2-7	-	TRBV5-1	TGCGCCAGCAGCTTTATAGGGGACTCCTACGAGCAGTACTTC	CASSFIGDSYEQYF
-	TRBJ1-1	-	TRBV24-1	TGTGCCACCAGTGATTTGGGGGGCACTGAAGCTTTCTTT	CATSDLGGTEAFF
once	TRBJ2-7	-	TRBV28	TGTGCCAGCAGTTTACGGATAGAAAGGCAGTACTTC	CASSLRIERQYF
-	TRBJ2-7	TRBD2	TRBV11-1	TGTGCCAGCAGCCAACTAGCGGGAGTCTACGAGCAGTACTTC	CASSQLAGVYEQYF
-	TRBJ2-7	-	TRBV29-1	TGCAGCGTTGTTGCAGGGTTGTACGAGCAGTACTTC	CSVVAGLYEQYF
-	TRBJ2-3	-	TRBV3-1	TGTGCCAGCAGCCCCACAGGGCCTCCCACAGATACGCAGTATTTT	CASSPTGPPTDTQYF
few	TRBJ2-1	TRBD1	TRBV2	TGTGCCAGCAGTGAAGAAGGGACAGGGTTGAGCAATGAGCAGTTCTTC	CASSEEGTGLSNEQFF
-	TRBJ1-2	-	TRBV4-3	TGCGCCAGCAGCCAAGAAGGCATGGGGGGAGAAGGCTACACCTTC	CASSQEGMGGEGYTF
-	TRBJ2-5	-	TRBV27	TGTGCCAGCAGTCCGACGGACGAAGAGACCCAGTACTTC	CASSPTDEETQYF
few	TRBJ2-4	TRBD1	TRBV6-5	TGTGCCAGCAGTTATGAACAGGGGAACATTCAGTACTTC	CASSYEQGNIQYF
-	TRBJ2-7	TRBD1	TRBV4-2	TGTGCCAGCAGCCAACCCTCCATCAGGACAGGGGCCGAGCAGTACTTC	CASSQPSIRTGAEQYF
-	TRBJ1-4	-	TRBV20-1	TGCAGTGCCCTGGGGGCAACTAATGAAAAACTGTTTTTT	CSALGATNEKLFF
few	TRBJ2-7	TRBD1	TRBV4-3	TGCGCCAGCAGCCAAGGGACAGGGCACAACTACGAGCAGTACTTC	CASSQGTGHNYEQYF
few	TRBJ2-7	-	TRBV20-1	TGCAGTGCTAGAGGCCGTGCCTCCTACGAGCAGTACTTC	CSARGRASYEQYF
few	TRBJ2-5	-	TRBV2	TGTGCCAGCAGTGCTCGAGGGTACCAAGAGACCCAGTACTTC	CASSARGYQETQYF
-	TRBJ1-2	-	TRBV20-1	TGCAGTGCTAGAGATCCGGGGTCGCGGAGGGCTAACTATGGCTACACCTTC	CSARDPGSRRANYGYTF
few	TRBJ2-1	TRBD2	TRBV28	TGTGCCAGCAGTTTACGGGAGGGGAATGAGCAGTTCTTC	CASSLREGNEQFF
many	TRBJ2-7	-	TRBV28	TGCGCCAGCAGCTCCTCAACCTACGAGCAGTACTTC	CASSSSTYEQYF
-	TRBJ2-3	-	TRBV18	TGTGCCAGCTCACCAATAAAGGGTAGCACAGATACGCAGTATTTT	CASSPIKGSTDTQYF
-	TRBJ2-7	TRBD2	TRBV7-9	TGTGCCAGCGGGGGGGGTCTTACGGTTTCGGACGAGCAGTACTTC	CASGGGLTVSDEQYF